These T cell receptor beta chains were read from a single sample in a study of human T cells and chemical hapten exposure. Using its own MiXCR run on the RACE reads, TCRdb lists one record per CDR3 protein. This sample carries tens of thousands of distinct CDR3 sequences, approximately 10% of them seen once, and the ten largest clones take approximately 3.7%. The sequencing used whole blood, collected in connection with sensitization to the hapten diphenylcyclopropenone (DPC). These receptors were collected from a woman in her 50s with alopecia areata. Some clones in this sample may be carry-over from other donors' samples. Each CDR3 is given with its conserved first and last residue. A D gene is named only where the DNA matches it firmly. Size is stated for part of the rows, as once, few or many counts, or as a class when the clone is expanded.

NA	TRBV28	few	TRBJ2-7	TGTGCCAGCAGTGGAACAGCTCTCCTACGTGGGGAGGAGTACTTC	CASSGTALLRGEEYF
NA	TRBV4-2	few	TRBJ1-5	TGTGCCAGCAGCCAACCACGGGCAGGGCGCGCCAATCAGCCCCAGCATTTT	CASSQPRAGRANQPQHF
NA	TRBV29-1	NA	TRBJ1-1	TGCAGCGTGAACTCAGGGGAAACTTTCTTT	CSVNSGETFF
TRBD2	TRBV3-1	many	TRBJ2-7	TGTGCCAGCAGCCTGAGAGCGGGAGGACGACGAGGGAAGTACGAGCAGTACTTC	CASSLRAGGRRGKYEQYF
TRBD2	TRBV20-1	NA	TRBJ2-7	TGCAGTGCTCTCCTTAGCGGGAGGGCCCTCACCTACGAGCAGTACTTC	CSALLSGRALTYEQYF
NA	TRBV11-2	many	TRBJ2-1	TGTGCCAGCAGCACCCCTTCCTGGGACAATGAGCAGTTCTTC	CASSTPSWDNEQFF
NA	TRBV12-3/TRBV12-4	many	TRBJ2-7	TGTGCCAGCCGCGAGGTCGACGAGCAGTACTTC	CASREVDEQYF
TRBD2	TRBV7-2	NA	TRBJ2-7	TGTGCCAGCAGCTCGCGACTAGCGGGAGCGCCCGAGCAGTACTTC	CASSSRLAGAPEQYF
NA	TRBV30	NA	TRBJ2-1	TGTGCCTGGAGTGGTAAATCGCGAGAAGCCCAGTTCTTC	CAWSGKSREAQFF
NA	TRBV9	NA	TRBJ1-4	TGTGCCAGCAGCGTATTGCAGGGGCTAGGGGAAAAACTGTTTTTT	CASSVLQGLGEKLFF
TRBD1	TRBV29-1	many	TRBJ1-5	TGCAGCGTTTCCGGACAGGGTATGGGTCAGCCCCAGCATTTT	CSVSGQGMGQPQHF
TRBD2	TRBV6-5	many	TRBJ2-1	TGTGCCAGCAGTTACTCGAGGTCTAGCGGGGGCAATGAGCAGTTCTTC	CASSYSRSSGGNEQFF
NA	TRBV11-2	many	TRBJ1-2	TGTGCCAGCAGCTTAAGGTTGGGGGATGGCTACACCTTC	CASSLRLGDGYTF
NA	TRBV7-3	many	TRBJ2-2	TGTGCCAGCAGCCCTAGTTACACCGGGGAGCTGTTTTTT	CASSPSYTGELFF
NA	TRBV20-1	many	TRBJ2-7	TGCAGTGCTAGAGACCGGCAGAAGGGGACCTACGAGCAGTACTTC	CSARDRQKGTYEQYF
NA	TRBV7-9	few	TRBJ2-3	TGTGCCAGCAGCTTACCCCTAGCAGATACGCAGTATTTT	CASSLPLADTQYF
NA	TRBV20-1	many	TRBJ2-6	TGCAGTGCTAGAGAGAAGCCCTCTGGGGCCAACGTCCTGACTTTC	CSAREKPSGANVLTF
NA	TRBV30	many	TRBJ2-7	TGTGCCTGGAGTCCGCCCCCCGGGACCGCTATCTACGAGCAGTACTTC	CAWSPPPGTAIYEQYF
NA	TRBV25-1	NA	TRBJ2-7	TGTGCCAGCAGTGAGCCCCTCTCCTACGAGCAGTACTTC	CASSEPLSYEQYF
NA	TRBV10-3	few	TRBJ1-1	TGTGCCATCAGTGAGGCAGGGAGGGGCACTGAAGCTTTCTTT	CAISEAGRGTEAFF
TRBD2	TRBV6-5	few	TRBJ2-3	TGTGCCAGCAGTTCAATAGCGGGGGGCTACACAGATACGCAGTATTTT	CASSSIAGGYTDTQYF
TRBD1	TRBV18	few	TRBJ1-1	TGTGCCAGCTCACCACGCCAGGGGGTCGGCACTGAAGCTTTCTTT	CASSPRQGVGTEAFF
NA	TRBV12-3/TRBV12-4	few	TRBJ2-5	TGTGCCAGCAGAATAGGCGAGACCCAGTACTTC	CASRIGETQYF
TRBD1	TRBV29-1	NA	TRBJ2-7	TGCAGCGCAGGACAGGGGGCAGGCGAGCAGTACTTC	CSAGQGAGEQYF
TRBD1	TRBV4-2	few	TRBJ2-7	TGTGCCAGCAGCCAAGGCCGGGACAGGGGAAAAGGGCAGTACTTC	CASSQGRDRGKGQYF
NA	TRBV9	NA	TRBJ2-2	TGTGCCAGCAGCGTAGCTAGCGCGAACACCGGGGAGCTGTTTTTT	CASSVASANTGELFF
TRBD2	TRBV4-1	few	TRBJ2-1	TGCGCCAGCAGCCAAGTAGCGGCCCAAGCGGGGTCGCAGTTCTTC	CASSQVAAQAGSQFF
NA	TRBV7-6	few	TRBJ2-1	TGTGCCAGCAGCTTAGGAGACTCCTCCTACAATGAGCAGTTCTTC	CASSLGDSSYNEQFF
TRBD1	TRBV6-5	many	TRBJ1-2	TGTGCCAGCAGTTACGCCGGGACAGGGACCGGCTACACCTTC	CASSYAGTGTGYTF
TRBD2	TRBV11-2	many	TRBJ2-7	TGTGCCAGCAGCTTAGGAACGGGAGGGCCCCACGAGCAGTACTTC	CASSLGTGGPHEQYF
NA	TRBV28	few	TRBJ2-3	TGTGCCAGCAGGGTGGACAGGGAGGGCGCAGATACGCAGTATTTT	CASRVDREGADTQYF
NA	TRBV29-1	many	TRBJ1-1	TGCAGCGTTGTAGGATCGGCAGGGGACACTGAAGCTTTCTTT	CSVVGSAGDTEAFF
NA	TRBV29-1	few	TRBJ2-1	TGCAGCGTGAGGAGGGACTGGTCGGATGAGCAGTTCTTC	CSVRRDWSDEQFF
NA	TRBV21-1	few	TRBJ1-2	TGTGCCAGCAGCAAAGTAGGCAATGGCTACACCTTC	CASSKVGNGYTF
TRBD2	TRBV6-5	NA	TRBJ2-5	TGTGCCAGCAGCGGGACTAGCGGGGGTCAAGAGACCCAGTACTTC	CASSGTSGGQETQYF
TRBD2	TRBV7-3	many	TRBJ2-3	TGTGCCAGCAGCTCTAGCGGGCCGGGGGTAAATACGCAGTATTTT	CASSSSGPGVNTQYF
NA	TRBV6-2/TRBV6-3	NA	TRBJ2-1	TGTGCCAGCAGACTCCGGGGCTCAACCTACAATGAGCAGTTCTTC	CASRLRGSTYNEQFF
NA	TRBV4-3	NA	TRBJ2-7	TGCGCCAGCAGCCAAGAATTTGGGGGGGCTCGGGAGCAGTACTTC	CASSQEFGGAREQYF
TRBD2	TRBV20-1	few	TRBJ2-7	TGCAGTGCTAGAGTGACTAGCGGGACCTACGAGCAGTACTTC	CSARVTSGTYEQYF
NA	TRBV18	many	TRBJ1-1	TGTGCCAGCTCACTGCCTCAGGGCGTGAACACTGAAGCTTTCTTT	CASSLPQGVNTEAFF
NA	TRBV18	NA	TRBJ1-5	TGTGCCAGCTCACCCCGGGGAGCCAACGGAGGCAATCAGCCCCAGCATTTT	CASSPRGANGGNQPQHF
NA	TRBV12-3/TRBV12-4	many	TRBJ1-4	TGTGCCAGCAGCCTCAGTGGAACTAATGAAAAACTGTTTTTT	CASSLSGTNEKLFF
NA	TRBV29-1	many	TRBJ2-2	TGCAGCGCTTCCAGGGGGGCCGGGGAGCTGTTTTTT	CSASRGAGELFF
NA	TRBV7-9	few	TRBJ1-1	TGTGCCAGCAGCTTTGTCAGTGAAGCTTTCTTT	CASSFVSEAFF
TRBD2	TRBV4-3	many	TRBJ2-5	TGCGCCAGCAGCCAGGGGGGGAGCGGGAGCGAGACCCAGTACTTC	CASSQGGSGSETQYF
NA	TRBV9	NA	TRBJ2-3	TGTGCCAGCAGCGTAGAAGCGGGCGGAGATACGCAGTATTTT	CASSVEAGGDTQYF
NA	TRBV7-2	many	TRBJ2-6	TGTGCCAGTGGGGACCGCCTTGGATCTGGGGCCAACGTCCTGACTTTC	CASGDRLGSGANVLTF
NA	TRBV20-1	few	TRBJ2-3	TGCAGTGCTAGCGGCGATGGGGGAAGGGCAGATACGCAGTATTTT	CSASGDGGRADTQYF